This TCR beta chain was recorded in a study of molecular identifiers for immune sequencing clone quantification. Each library that profiled naive CD8 cells came from 20,000 to 1,000,000 sorted cells with 10%, 30% or 50% RNA. Naive CD8 T cell sorting was performed on the CD8+CD4-CCR7+CD45RA+ phenotype. Trimming cost V 0 bases and J 4 bases; bases outside gene matches: 16. CDR1 and CDR2 (germline): LGHDT, YNNKEL (reference sequence). The CDR3 runs to 19 residues. This clonotype was counted ten times or more. TCRdb recomputed calls from the PCR reads with MiXCR, one row per CDR3 protein. This table holds 550,000 to 750,000 distinct CDR3 sequences, 15% to 20% found once.

The TCR was taken from a human donor in good health. Some libraries in this study had Jurkat cell RNA spiked in. The chain combines TRBV3-1 with TRBJ1-1; 8 bases line up with TRBD1. Sequenced: naive CD8+ T cells from blood, with Jurkat cell RNA spiked in. The subset was: FACS-sorted CD8+CD4-CCR7+CD45RA+ naive T cells. Here the CDR3 reads CASSQEAAGTGWTGTEAFF. In DNA form, the CDR3 reads TGTGCCAGCAGCCAAGAGGCGGCCGGGACAGGATGGACTGGCACTGAAGCTTTCTTT.